A selection of T cell receptor beta chains follows, all from one sample in a study of T cell repertoires in cytomegalovirus infection. No antigens are known for them. One entry per CDR3 protein results from TCRdb running MiXCR on the reads. The sample holds roughly 150,000 distinct CDR3 sequences, about a fifth seen once. This material consisted of CD8+ T cells from cultured PBMCs, taken from culture after CMV antigen stimulation. The receptors stem from a human donor in good health (CMV status not recorded). Some clones in this sample may be carry-over from other donors' samples. The CDR3 runs from the conserved cysteine through the conserved F or W. The D gene is left open where the match is weak. Clone size is stated in some rows and not others, as once, few, many or a class when expanded.

>TRBV28|NA|TRBJ2-2|TRBD1
CASNPGTGDGTGELFF
TGTGCCAGCAACCCCGGGACAGGGGACGGCACCGGGGAGCTGTTTTTT
>TRBV7-9|NA|TRBJ2-1|TRBD2
CASSLASGATTREQFF
TGTGCCAGCAGCTTAGCTAGCGGGGCGACTACCCGTGAGCAGTTCTTC
>TRBV7-9|NA|TRBJ2-1|TRBD1
CASSPPGQGYYNEQFF
TGTGCCAGCAGCCCGCCGGGACAGGGATATTACAATGAGCAGTTCTTC
>TRBV28|NA|TRBJ2-5|NA
CASSAFRGERAETQYF
TGTGCCAGCAGTGCCTTCCGGGGTGAGAGGGCGGAGACCCAGTACTTC
>TRBV6-2/TRBV6-3|few|TRBJ2-5|NA
CATASKTQYF
TGTGCCACCGCGTCAAAGACCCAGTACTTC
>TRBV27|NA|TRBJ2-1|TRBD1
CASSHPPRTGGQGEQFF
TGTGCCAGCAGTCACCCCCCCCGGACAGGGGGTCAGGGTGAGCAGTTCTTC
>TRBV7-9|NA|TRBJ1-5|NA
CASSLDGGGSQPQHF
TGTGCCAGCAGCTTAGATGGAGGTGGGAGTCAGCCCCAGCATTTT
>TRBV27|NA|TRBJ2-3|TRBD2
CASSSLSGGTDTQYF
TGTGCCAGCAGTTCTCTGAGCGGGGGCACAGATACGCAGTATTTT
>TRBV6-8|NA|TRBJ1-1|NA
CASLPFRQSNTEAFF
TGTGCCAGCCTACCATTCAGGCAATCTAACACTGAAGCTTTCTTT
>TRBV7-6|few|TRBJ1-1|NA
CASSLRSPSAFF
TGTGCCAGCAGCTTACGTTCTCCGTCGGCTTTCTTT
>TRBV7-2|NA|TRBJ1-6|NA
CASSEHLVAPLHF
TGTGCCAGCAGCGAACACTTAGTGGCCCCCCTCCACTTT
>TRBV27|NA|TRBJ1-5|NA
CASSPKLNQPQHF
TGTGCCAGCAGTCCCAAACTCAATCAGCCCCAGCATTTT
>TRBV12-3/TRBV12-4|NA|TRBJ2-4|NA
CASSPGGLWNIQYF
TGTGCCAGCAGTCCCGGGGGACTTTGGAACATTCAGTACTTC
>TRBV25-1|NA|TRBJ2-2|NA
CASAAGRTPNTGELFF
TGTGCCAGCGCAGCCGGTAGGACACCGAACACCGGGGAGCTGTTTTTT
>TRBV9|NA|TRBJ1-2|TRBD1
CASSVEGGQVYGYTF
TGTGCCAGCAGCGTAGAAGGGGGCCAGGTGTATGGCTACACCTTC
>TRBV4-1|few|TRBJ2-2|NA
CASSLSGTLNTGELFF
TGCGCCAGCAGCCTATCCGGGACACTGAACACCGGGGAGCTGTTTTTT
>TRBV6-5|NA|TRBJ1-2|TRBD1
CASSYGQGDGYTF
TGTGCCAGCAGTTATGGACAGGGTGACGGCTACACCTTC
>TRBV7-9|many|TRBJ1-4|TRBD1
CASSFQDRGPRRGSEKLFF
TGTGCCAGCAGCTTTCAAGACAGGGGGCCTCGGAGGGGGTCTGAAAAACTGTTTTTT
>TRBV27|NA|TRBJ2-2|NA
CASSRLARETNTGELFF
TGTGCCAGCAGTCGACTCGCGAGGGAAACGAACACCGGGGAGCTGTTTTTT
>TRBV9|NA|TRBJ1-4|TRBD1
CASSAGQALNEKLFF
TGTGCCAGCAGCGCGGGACAGGCGTTAAATGAAAAACTGTTTTTT
>TRBV6-5|NA|TRBJ2-3|NA
CASSYSPGGASTDTQYF
TGTGCCAGCAGTTACTCCCCGGGGGGCGCAAGCACAGATACGCAGTATTTT
>TRBV7-9|NA|TRBJ1-5|NA
CASSLGGPDQPQHF
TGTGCCAGCAGCTTAGGCGGACCCGATCAGCCCCAGCATTTT
>TRBV6-1|many|TRBJ1-6|TRBD1
CASSITGGVGSPLHF
TGTGCCAGCAGTATCACAGGGGGGGTCGGTTCACCCCTCCACTTT
>TRBV10-3|few|TRBJ1-1|NA
CAISDWDTHPEAFF
TGTGCCATCAGTGACTGGGACACCCATCCTGAAGCTTTCTTT
>TRBV7-9|NA|TRBJ1-6|NA
CASSLPSSGRPAGSPLHF
TGTGCCAGCAGCTTACCCTCTTCGGGCAGGCCAGCGGGTTCACCCCTCCACTTT